This T cell receptor beta chain was found in a study of technical replicates of blood from a handful of donors. TCRdb's table, derived via immunoSEQ multiplex PCR, lists solely in-frame clones and lacks some. The sample holds around 49,000 clones; around 96% are singletons and the top ten take roughly 0.36%. Trimming removed 0 bases from V and 6 bases from J; junction bases left unmatched: 12. The CDR3 runs 19 residues. The germline gives CDR1 SEHNR, CDR2 FQNEAQ (reference sequence). The sequence was collected from a human donor in good health. Sequenced input: T cells isolated from PBMCs. The rearrangement uses TRBV7-9 and TRBJ1-5; 12 nucleotides match TRBD1. CDR3 residues: CASSLAGTGGAPLTQPQHF. The CDR3 nucleotides are TGTGCCAGCAGCTTAGCCGGGACAGGGGGCGCCCCCCTTACTCAGCCCCAGCATTTT.